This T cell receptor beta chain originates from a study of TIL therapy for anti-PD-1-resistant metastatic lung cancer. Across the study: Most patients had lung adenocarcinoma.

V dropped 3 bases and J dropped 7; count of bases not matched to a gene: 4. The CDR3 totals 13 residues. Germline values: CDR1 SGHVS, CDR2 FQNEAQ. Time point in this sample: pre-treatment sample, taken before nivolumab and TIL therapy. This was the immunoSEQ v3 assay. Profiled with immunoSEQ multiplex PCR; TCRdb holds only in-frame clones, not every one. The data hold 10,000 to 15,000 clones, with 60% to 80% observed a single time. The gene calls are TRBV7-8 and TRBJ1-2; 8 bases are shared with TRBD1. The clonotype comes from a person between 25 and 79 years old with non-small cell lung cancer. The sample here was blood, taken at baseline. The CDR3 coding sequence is TGTGCCAGCAGCTTGGACAGGGAGGGTGGCTACACCTTC. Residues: CASSLDREGGYTF.